The clone carrying this T cell receptor beta chain was found a few times. The record originates from a study of blood T cells in healthy people across ages. PCR was performed a second time for 7 to 11 cycles using a sample-barcoded 5' primer and a J-beta primer mix. MiXCR, run by TCRdb on the 5' RACE reads, gives a single entry per CDR3 protein. The profile shows some 760,000 distinct CDR3 sequences, 20% to 25% of them singletons. In germline, CDR1 is SGHKS, CDR2 YYEKEE (reference sequence). The CDR3 extends over 17 amino acids. V dropped 0 bases and J dropped 0 bases, with 16 bases sitting between them. Separately, the same data were catalogued under a study of T cells of mothers and their children. That publication notes: The second PCR's M1S primer added sample barcodes and 2-4 random nucleotides.

The sequence derives from a boy aged 5-17 years in good health. The chain is built from TRBV5-5 and TRBJ2-7; D might be TRBD2 (6 bases). The sequencing sample was made of blood. The CDR3 is CASSLAPVAASSYEQYF. CDR3 nucleotide sequence: TGTGCCAGCAGCTTGGCTCCGGTAGCGGCCAGCTCCTACGAGCAGTACTTC.